This T cell receptor beta chain was documented in a study of spatial heterogeneity in lung cancer. Study as a whole: Among detected sequences, beta-chain ones consistently exceeded alpha-chain ones in number. Notes on the study in general: Tumor T cells had an estimated coverage that came to approximately 6.3% for alpha chains and about 13% for beta chains. Counts of expanded intratumoral alpha and beta TCRs tracked tumor mutation counts. The numbers of ubiquitous and regional expanded TCRs correlated with ubiquitous and regional nonsynonymous mutations, respectively.

By share, this clonotype counts as medium-sized. Antigen: not known. Time point reported: sample taken at primary tumor resection. A unique molecular identifier was carried by every single TCR cDNA molecule. One entry per CDR3 protein, called by TCRdb with MiXCR from the 5' RACE reads. The repertoire has fewer than 8,500 distinct CDR3 sequences, around 8.5% of them found once; the top ten carry roughly 4.4%. V shed 5 bases, J shed 0 bases, and the junction held 4 bases outside the gene matches. The CDR3 extends over 15 amino acids. Germline values: CDR1 SQVTM, CDR2 ANQGSEA. The receptor was derived from a male donor with early-stage non-small cell lung cancer. The V and J genes are TRBV29-1 and TRBJ2-1; the match to TRBD2 covers 10 bases. The starting material was lung tumor tissue, obtained at surgery. CDR3 in DNA: TGCAGCGTTTCTAGCGGGAGTTCCTCCTACAATGAGCAGTTCTTC. Protein product: CSVSSGSSSYNEQFF.